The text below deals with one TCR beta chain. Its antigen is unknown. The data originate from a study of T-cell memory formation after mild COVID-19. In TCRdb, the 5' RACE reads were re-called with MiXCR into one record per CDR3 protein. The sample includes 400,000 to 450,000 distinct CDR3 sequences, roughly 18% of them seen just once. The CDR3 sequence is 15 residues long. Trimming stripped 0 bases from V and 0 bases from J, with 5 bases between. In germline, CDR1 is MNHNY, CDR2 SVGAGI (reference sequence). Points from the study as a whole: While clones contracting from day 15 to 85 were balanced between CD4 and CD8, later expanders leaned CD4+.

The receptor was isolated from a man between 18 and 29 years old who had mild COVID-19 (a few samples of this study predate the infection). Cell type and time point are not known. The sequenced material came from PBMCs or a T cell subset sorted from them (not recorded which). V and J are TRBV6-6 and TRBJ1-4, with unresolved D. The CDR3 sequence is CASSYSQATNEKLFF. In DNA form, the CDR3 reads TGTGCCAGCAGTTACTCACAAGCAACTAATGAAAAACTGTTTTTT.